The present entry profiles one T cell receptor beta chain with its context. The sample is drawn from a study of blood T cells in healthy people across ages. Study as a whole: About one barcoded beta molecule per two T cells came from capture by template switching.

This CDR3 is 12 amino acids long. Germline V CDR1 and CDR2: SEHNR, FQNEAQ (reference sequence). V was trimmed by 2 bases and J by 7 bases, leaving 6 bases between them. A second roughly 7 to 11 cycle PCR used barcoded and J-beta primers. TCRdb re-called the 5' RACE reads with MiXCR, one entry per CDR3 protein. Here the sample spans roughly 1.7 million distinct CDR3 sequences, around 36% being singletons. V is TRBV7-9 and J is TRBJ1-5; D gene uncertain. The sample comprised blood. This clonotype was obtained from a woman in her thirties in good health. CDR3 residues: CASSLSTQPQHF. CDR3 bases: TGTGCCAGCAGCTTAAGCACCCAGCCCCAGCATTTT.